The 9 T cell receptor beta chains below all came from one sample that was sequenced in a study of cytomegalovirus exposure and HLA in healthy donors. Primers included in the PCR were 60 Vbeta and 13 Jbeta primers. Profiled with immunoSEQ multiplex PCR; TCRdb holds only in-frame clones, not every one. The sample holds more than 100,000 clones, 80% seen once. The material sequenced was PBMCs. The origin of the receptors is a middle-aged man in good health and CMV-seronegative.

V usage is TRBV5-1 and J usage is TRBJ2-3, with TRBD1 matching 7 bases. Trimming cost V 4 bases and J 3 bases; bases outside gene matches: 5. This CDR3 is built from 14 residues. The germline CDR1 and CDR2 sequences are SGHRS and YFSETQ. CDR3 coding DNA: TGCGCCAGCAGCAGGGGGCTGTTGACAGATACGCAGTATTTT. This gives the protein CASSRGLLTDTQYF. The whole variable domain, remainder taken from reference TRBV5-1 and TRBJ2-3, is KAGVTQTPRYLIKTRGQQVTLSCSPISGHRSVSWYQQTPGQGLQFLFEYFSETQRNKGNFPGRFSGRQFSNSRSEMNVSTLELGDSALYLCASSRGLLTDTQYFGPGTRLTVL.

The rearrangement uses TRBV6-1 and TRBJ2-3; 8 bases are a match to TRBD1. The CDR3 is made up of 16 amino acids. The ends lost 0 bases at V and 2 bases at J; junction bases unmatched: 4. CDR1 MNHNS and CDR2 SASEGT come from the germline V gene. CDR3 nucleotides: TGTGCCAGCAGTGAAGCCAGGACAGGGATCACAGATACGCAGTATTTT. This encodes CASSEARTGITDTQYF.

This rearrangement joins TRBV4-1 to TRBJ1-1; D may be TRBD1 (6 bases). This CDR3 is built from 17 residues. V was cut by 0 bases and J by 10 bases, with 24 bases left in between. Germline V gene lookup returns CDR1 MGHRA and CDR2 YSYEKL. Written as DNA, the CDR3 is TGCGCCAGCAGCCAAGACCTTGCTGGACAGCGCTCCGCTGTAGCTTTCTTT. Translation: CASSQDLAGQRSAVAFF.

This chain links TRBV6-5 with TRBJ2-7, with D possibly TRBD2 on 5 matching bases. V lost 0 bases and J lost 5, with 8 bases in between. This CDR3 region has 13 residues. Germline loops: CDR1 MNHEY, CDR2 SVGAGI. The CDR3 DNA reads TGTGCCAGCAGTTACTCGTCCGGGGACGAGCAGTACTTC. Translation: CASSYSSGDEQYF.

V is TRBV18 and J is TRBJ1-2, with TRBD1 matching 7 bases. The V gene's germline CDR1 is KGHSH and CDR2 LQKENI. This CDR3 spans 15 amino acids. V lost 6 bases, J lost 4 bases, and 11 bases stayed unmatched. The CDR3 DNA sequence: TGTGCCAGCTCTACCAACGAGGACAGGACCTATGGCTACACCTTC. Translation gives CASSTNEDRTYGYTF.

The chain recombines TRBV28 with TRBJ2-2; possibly TRBD1 for D (5 bases). Germline CDR1 MDHEN, CDR2 SYDVKM. CDR3 length: 15 residues. The V gene lost 6 bases and the J gene lost 3 bases, with 14 bases spanning the gap. CDR3 sequence: CASRPVRVYTGELFF. The DNA of the CDR3 is TGTGCCAGCAGACCCGTCAGGGTTTACACCGGGGAGCTGTTTTTT.

The chain links TRBV19 to TRBJ2-7; D is unresolved. V was cut by 2 bases and J by 3 bases, with 8 bases left in between. The V gene's germline CDR1 is LNHDA and CDR2 SQIVND (reference sequence). CDR3 length: 13 residues. For the CDR3, the DNA is TGTGCCAGTAGTATACGGGTCAGCTACGAGCAGTACTTC. Protein sequence: CASSIRVSYEQYF.

V and J are TRBV29-1 and TRBJ1-2; tentative D call: TRBD1 (5 bases). Deletions cut 3 bases from V and 8 bases from J, with 16 bases between. CDR3 length equals 13 residues. Germline loops: CDR1 SQVTM, CDR2 ANQGSEA. The CDR3 nucleotides are TGCAGCGTTGACTCACCGGGGGTTTCCGGCTACACCTTC. Its protein is CSVDSPGVSGYTF.

The chain has TRBV28 and TRBJ1-1, with 7 bases fitting TRBD1. J was trimmed by 0 bases and V by 5 bases; bases with no gene match: 3. The CDR3 runs to 14 residues. In germline, CDR1 is MDHEN, CDR2 SYDVKM. The CDR3, as DNA: TGTGCCAGCAGTGGGACAGAAATGAACACTGAAGCTTTCTTT. Translation: CASSGTEMNTEAFF.